These T cell receptor beta chains were read from a single sample in a study of identical twins. MiXCR, run by TCRdb on the 5' RACE reads, gives a single entry per CDR3 protein. In the table there are about 810,000 distinct CDR3 sequences, 10% to 15% of which are singletons. These data were also reused for a study on yellow fever vaccine responses in identical twins.

Sequenced input: PBMCs. All receptors derive from a woman aged 18-30 years in good health. CDR3s leave out the opening cysteine and the closing phenylalanine or tryptophan. Each record gives: J gene, V gene, D gene, CDR3 protein. A D gene is named only where the DNA matches it firmly.

j_call: TRBJ2-1; v_call: TRBV2; d_call: -; cdr3_aa: ASSESRNNEQF
j_call: TRBJ2-6; v_call: TRBV15; d_call: -; cdr3_aa: ATSGRGVRANVLT
j_call: TRBJ1-1; v_call: TRBV6-4; d_call: -; cdr3_aa: ASSDSGEGTEAF
j_call: TRBJ2-2; v_call: TRBV20-1; d_call: TRBD2; cdr3_aa: SARRTSGRVNTGELF
j_call: TRBJ1-6; v_call: TRBV5-1; d_call: TRBD1; cdr3_aa: ASSLDAGGSPLH
j_call: TRBJ2-3; v_call: TRBV10-3; d_call: -; cdr3_aa: AIRAGPNTDTQY
j_call: TRBJ2-5; v_call: TRBV4-1; d_call: -; cdr3_aa: ASSLVVGARKETQY
j_call: TRBJ2-2; v_call: TRBV9; d_call: -; cdr3_aa: ASSVVPGPVTGELF
j_call: TRBJ1-2; v_call: TRBV12-3/TRBV12-4; d_call: -; cdr3_aa: ASTPGRGYGYT
j_call: TRBJ2-5; v_call: TRBV11-2; d_call: -; cdr3_aa: ASSRTEGGETQY
j_call: TRBJ2-2; v_call: TRBV7-8; d_call: -; cdr3_aa: ASSLLSVTGELF
j_call: TRBJ2-7; v_call: TRBV20-1; d_call: TRBD2; cdr3_aa: SAPLAGGPFEQY
j_call: TRBJ2-1; v_call: TRBV6-1; d_call: -; cdr3_aa: ASSTSPYNEQF
j_call: TRBJ2-4; v_call: TRBV27; d_call: -; cdr3_aa: ASSSTGTGSKNIQY
j_call: TRBJ2-1; v_call: TRBV24-1; d_call: TRBD2; cdr3_aa: ATSGAGAYNEQF
j_call: TRBJ2-5; v_call: TRBV10-3; d_call: TRBD1; cdr3_aa: AISPTGGSKTQY
j_call: TRBJ2-3; v_call: TRBV12-3/TRBV12-4; d_call: TRBD2; cdr3_aa: ASRKTSGGVTDTQY
j_call: TRBJ1-1; v_call: TRBV6-1; d_call: -; cdr3_aa: ASKRQPNTEAF
j_call: TRBJ2-2; v_call: TRBV18; d_call: -; cdr3_aa: ASSYGGSDTGELF
j_call: TRBJ2-3; v_call: TRBV27; d_call: -; cdr3_aa: ASSFSLSSTDTQY
j_call: TRBJ2-6; v_call: TRBV6-5; d_call: TRBD1; cdr3_aa: ASSYGGRGLSGANVLT
j_call: TRBJ2-2; v_call: TRBV6-1; d_call: TRBD2; cdr3_aa: ASTLTSGSPGELF
j_call: TRBJ2-2; v_call: TRBV7-9; d_call: TRBD2; cdr3_aa: ASSTPVSGRTGELF
j_call: TRBJ1-2; v_call: TRBV9; d_call: -; cdr3_aa: ASSVGEERLYGYT
j_call: TRBJ2-3; v_call: TRBV5-4; d_call: TRBD2; cdr3_aa: ASRFTSGGTDTQY
j_call: TRBJ2-1; v_call: TRBV12-3/TRBV12-4; d_call: TRBD2; cdr3_aa: ASTPGLARGNEQF
j_call: TRBJ1-2; v_call: TRBV3-1; d_call: -; cdr3_aa: ASSPRTARRNYGYT
j_call: TRBJ1-2; v_call: TRBV20-1; d_call: -; cdr3_aa: SASGTDYGYT
j_call: TRBJ2-5; v_call: TRBV12-3/TRBV12-4; d_call: -; cdr3_aa: ATRSTGQETQY
j_call: TRBJ2-5; v_call: TRBV29-1; d_call: TRBD1; cdr3_aa: SVPRTGRETQY
j_call: TRBJ2-3; v_call: TRBV29-1; d_call: -; cdr3_aa: SVATGDTQY
j_call: TRBJ1-1; v_call: TRBV10-3; d_call: -; cdr3_aa: AIRESLGGTEAF
j_call: TRBJ2-5; v_call: TRBV7-9; d_call: TRBD2; cdr3_aa: ASSSPRGIVPGLAGDGTQY
j_call: TRBJ2-1; v_call: TRBV7-9; d_call: TRBD2; cdr3_aa: ASSDHLAGGPNEQF
j_call: TRBJ2-1; v_call: TRBV4-2; d_call: -; cdr3_aa: ASSQEDRQGYEQF
j_call: TRBJ1-1; v_call: TRBV5-4; d_call: TRBD1; cdr3_aa: ASSSGQDTEAF
j_call: TRBJ1-4; v_call: TRBV24-1; d_call: -; cdr3_aa: ATSGGGGEKLF
j_call: TRBJ1-1; v_call: TRBV3-1; d_call: TRBD1; cdr3_aa: ASCTQGGQRVGTF
j_call: TRBJ2-1; v_call: TRBV12-5; d_call: TRBD1; cdr3_aa: ASGLGFPGGNEQF
j_call: TRBJ2-4; v_call: TRBV5-1; d_call: -; cdr3_aa: ASSFTPGVGAKNIQY
j_call: TRBJ2-5; v_call: TRBV5-5; d_call: TRBD1; cdr3_aa: ASSRQTGAETQY
j_call: TRBJ2-3; v_call: TRBV6-5; d_call: -; cdr3_aa: ASSDGLQAQY
j_call: TRBJ1-4; v_call: TRBV4-2; d_call: -; cdr3_aa: ASRRQTPREKLF
j_call: TRBJ2-7; v_call: TRBV3-1; d_call: -; cdr3_aa: ASRPSEGNHEQY
j_call: TRBJ2-5; v_call: TRBV5-1; d_call: -; cdr3_aa: ASSLGSGGPQETQY
j_call: TRBJ1-2; v_call: TRBV28; d_call: TRBD1; cdr3_aa: ASSLDSGTAYGYT
j_call: TRBJ1-6; v_call: TRBV4-1; d_call: TRBD1; cdr3_aa: ASSPRQGGGPLH
j_call: TRBJ2-2; v_call: TRBV2; d_call: TRBD2; cdr3_aa: ASNPSGIRTGELF
j_call: TRBJ2-3; v_call: TRBV20-1; d_call: -; cdr3_aa: SGPGVWTDTQY
j_call: TRBJ2-1; v_call: TRBV20-1; d_call: -; cdr3_aa: SASRRGEGNEQF